This T cell receptor beta chain was obtained from a study of T cell repertoires in cytomegalovirus infection. Study-wide results and limits: Carriage of CMV together with the relevant HLA was identifiable through cumulative public TCR beta family frequency.

This clonotype was counted only a few times. Its antigen is not known. The ends were cut back, 5 bases at V and 0 bases at J, with 11 bases in the middle. Germline CDR1 DFQATT, CDR2 SNEGSKA (reference sequence). The CDR3 sequence is 14 residues long. Each CDR3 protein gets one entry after TCRdb re-called the reads with MiXCR. The table includes a few hundred thousand distinct CDR3 sequences, approximately 9.5% detected once. The specimen was PBMCs. This chain links TRBV20-1 with TRBJ2-1, with D possibly being TRBD2 (5 bases). The sequence was obtained from a human donor in good health (CMV status not recorded). Some clones in this sample may be carry-over from other donors' samples. As DNA, the CDR3 is TGCAGTGCTCTTGAGCGGAGCTCCTACAATGAGCAGTTCTTC. It yields the protein CSALERSSYNEQFF.